This is a list of T cell receptor beta chains from one sample in a study of blood T cells in healthy people across ages. One entry per CDR3 protein results from TCRdb running MiXCR on the 5' RACE reads. In the table there are 700,000 to 850,000 distinct CDR3 sequences, about 36% of which are singletons. What was sequenced was blood. The source is a man between 18 and 35 years old in good health. The CDR3 runs from the conserved cysteine through the conserved F or W. The D gene is left open where the match is weak. Only part of the rows carry a size: once, few, many, or a class if the clone is expanded.

V gene,clone size,D gene,J gene,CDR3 DNA,CDR3 protein
TRBV6-5,.,TRBD1,TRBJ1-2,TGTGCCAGCAGTTCCAGGGGGTCCGGACAGTCCTATGGCTACACCTTC,CASSSRGSGQSYGYTF
TRBV30,.,.,TRBJ1-5,TGTGCCTGGAGCGACGACTACAATCAGCCCCAGCATTTT,CAWSDDYNQPQHF
TRBV20-1,few,TRBD1,TRBJ1-2,TGCAGTGACGAGGGACAGGGGGACTATGGCTACACCTTC,CSDEGQGDYGYTF
TRBV20-1,.,.,TRBJ2-7,TGCAGTGCTAGGGCTTCGACAGAGACCTCCTACGAGCAGTACTTC,CSARASTETSYEQYF
TRBV2,.,.,TRBJ1-5,TGTGCCAGCAGTGAAAATCCCCAGAGGTACGGTCAGCCCCAGCATTTT,CASSENPQRYGQPQHF
TRBV6-2/TRBV6-3,.,.,TRBJ2-2,TGTGCCAGCAGTTACGACGGGGGGCGAGCGCACACCGGGGAGCTGTTTTTT,CASSYDGGRAHTGELFF
TRBV18,.,.,TRBJ2-3,TGTGCCAGCTCACCACCGATAGCCATCGGAACCCTCGGCACAGATACGCAGTATTTT,CASSPPIAIGTLGTDTQYF
TRBV12-3/TRBV12-4,.,.,TRBJ2-2,TGTGCCAGCAGTCCTACCGACAGGAACACCGGGGAGCTGTTTTTT,CASSPTDRNTGELFF
TRBV4-2,.,TRBD2,TRBJ2-5,TGTGCCAGCAGCCAAGATCGGGCGGGGGGAGCTAATGAGCAGTACTTC,CASSQDRAGGANEQYF
TRBV2,few,.,TRBJ1-2,TGTGCCACGTCACGTAATCCAGACAACTATGGCTACACCTTC,CATSRNPDNYGYTF
TRBV12-3/TRBV12-4,few,.,TRBJ1-1,TGTGCCAGCACCCCGGTAGGGCAACCCCGCGGGACTGAAGCTTTCTTT,CASTPVGQPRGTEAFF
TRBV12-3/TRBV12-4,.,.,TRBJ2-1,TGTGCCAGCAGTTTACGTCCTTGGGGCACCCTCTCCTACAATGAGCAGTTCTTC,CASSLRPWGTLSYNEQFF
TRBV7-2,.,.,TRBJ1-4,TGTGCCAGCAGCTTAGGGGCCGATCAGAATGAAAAACTGTTTTTT,CASSLGADQNEKLFF
TRBV12-3/TRBV12-4,many,.,TRBJ2-5,TGTGCCAGCAGTCCGACAGTACAAGAGACCCAGTACTTC,CASSPTVQETQYF
TRBV6-5,few,TRBD2,TRBJ2-7,TGTGCCAGCAGTTACCATCTAGCGGGGGCTTCCTACGAGCAGTACTTC,CASSYHLAGASYEQYF
TRBV3-1,.,.,TRBJ1-2,TGTGCCAGCAGCCAAGAGGCAGGGGTTGGCTACACCTTC,CASSQEAGVGYTF
TRBV4-1,few,.,TRBJ2-2,TGCGCCAGCAGCCGCTCGGGGGCCGGGGAGCTGTTTTTT,CASSRSGAGELFF
TRBV21-1,.,.,TRBJ2-7,TGTGCCAGCAGGGAATTAGAGACCCAGGTTGGCCACGAGCAGTACTTC,CASRELETQVGHEQYF
TRBV6-5,many,.,TRBJ2-7,TGTGCCAGCAGTGGCCGACAGGCCGCCGAGCAGTACTTC,CASSGRQAAEQYF
TRBV27,.,.,TRBJ2-3,TGTGCCAGCAGTTTACGGCTCGGGAGAGCAGATACGCAGTATTTT,CASSLRLGRADTQYF
TRBV20-1,.,.,TRBJ2-3,TGCAGTGCAACCTGGGGGGGGGCAGGAGATACGCAGTATTTT,CSATWGGAGDTQYF
TRBV12-3/TRBV12-4,few,.,TRBJ1-4,TGTGCCAGCGGCCCCCTCGGAGGGAGGGAAAAACTGTTTTTT,CASGPLGGREKLFF
TRBV12-3/TRBV12-4,.,.,TRBJ2-2,TGTGCCAGCAGTTTACTGTCAGGGGCTGACGGGGAGCTGTTTTTT,CASSLLSGADGELFF
TRBV3-1,.,.,TRBJ2-3,TGTGCCAGCAGCCATCCCCACAGCACAGATACGCAGTATTTT,CASSHPHSTDTQYF
TRBV5-1,.,TRBD2,TRBJ2-3,TGCGCCACCAAAGCGGCTAGCGGGGTGACAGATACGCAGTATTTT,CATKAASGVTDTQYF
TRBV5-1,.,.,TRBJ1-2,TGCGCCAGCAGCTATTCCGGGGGAGACTATGGCTACACCTTC,CASSYSGGDYGYTF